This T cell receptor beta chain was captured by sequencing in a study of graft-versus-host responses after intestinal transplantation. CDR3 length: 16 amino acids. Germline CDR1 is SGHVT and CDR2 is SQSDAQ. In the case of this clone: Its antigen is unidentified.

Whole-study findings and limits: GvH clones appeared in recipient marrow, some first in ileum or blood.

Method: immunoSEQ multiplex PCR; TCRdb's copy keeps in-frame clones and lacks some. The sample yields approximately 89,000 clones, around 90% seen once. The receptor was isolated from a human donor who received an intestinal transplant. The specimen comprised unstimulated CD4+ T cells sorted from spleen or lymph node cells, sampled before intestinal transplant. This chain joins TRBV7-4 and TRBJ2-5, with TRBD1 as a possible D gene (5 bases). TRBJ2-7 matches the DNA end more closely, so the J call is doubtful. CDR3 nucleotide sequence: TGTGCCAGCAGCGTATTGCGGACAACTATACCCTACGAGCAGTACTTC. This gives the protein CASSVLRTTIPYEQYF.